Listed below are T cell receptor beta chains from one sample, sequenced in a study of vaccination and CD4 T cells after COVID-19. Using its own MiXCR run on the PCR reads, TCRdb lists one record per CDR3 protein. Of around 7,400 distinct CDR3 sequences listed, over 40% are singletons. No antigen has been assigned to these receptors. The sequenced sample consisted of CD4+ T cells from blood, cultured in vitro. The receptors shown here come from a human donor in good health. CDR3s include the opening cysteine and the closing phenylalanine or tryptophan. The order of the fields is clone size, J gene, D gene, V gene, CDR3 protein, CDR3 DNA. D genes are given only for firm matches. Clone sizes are given selectively: once, few, many, or a class where the clone is expanded.

abundance: NA; j_gene: TRBJ1-4; d_gene: TRBD1; v_gene: TRBV28; CDR3aa: CASSAPLTGVNDQLFF; CDR3nt: TGTGCCAGCAGTGCTCCCCTTACAGGGGTTAATGATCAACTGTTTTTT
abundance: NA; j_gene: TRBJ2-1; d_gene: NA; v_gene: TRBV5-1; CDR3aa: CASSLSESSYNEQFF; CDR3nt: TGCGCCAGCAGCTTATCCGAGAGCTCCTACAATGAGCAGTTCTTC
abundance: NA; j_gene: TRBJ1-2; d_gene: TRBD1; v_gene: TRBV2; CDR3aa: CASIGGGNYGYTF; CDR3nt: TGTGCCAGCATTGGAGGGGGCAACTATGGCTACACCTTC
abundance: NA; j_gene: TRBJ2-1; d_gene: NA; v_gene: TRBV6-5; CDR3aa: CASSYAKGPVAVYNEQFF; CDR3nt: TGTGCCAGCAGTTATGCGAAGGGACCGGTAGCGGTGTACAATGAGCAGTTCTTC
abundance: NA; j_gene: TRBJ1-2; d_gene: NA; v_gene: TRBV6-1; CDR3aa: CASSTRTDGYTF; CDR3nt: TGTGCCAGCAGTACCCGGACAGATGGCTACACCTTC
abundance: NA; j_gene: TRBJ2-3; d_gene: TRBD2; v_gene: TRBV20-1; CDR3aa: CSASRTSGGLDTQYF; CDR3nt: TGCAGTGCTAGCAGGACTAGCGGGGGACTAGATACGCAGTATTTT
abundance: few; j_gene: TRBJ2-6; d_gene: NA; v_gene: TRBV7-9; CDR3aa: CASSPGQGRTNLLGANVLTF; CDR3nt: TGTGCCAGCAGCCCCGGGCAGGGCCGGACGAACCTCCTGGGGGCCAACGTCCTGACTTTC
abundance: few; j_gene: TRBJ1-5; d_gene: TRBD1; v_gene: TRBV20-1; CDR3aa: CSASQGVGNQPQHF; CDR3nt: TGCAGTGCTAGTCAGGGGGTTGGCAATCAGCCCCAGCATTTT
abundance: few; j_gene: TRBJ2-1; d_gene: NA; v_gene: TRBV6-1; CDR3aa: CASKVTGRNEQFF; CDR3nt: TGTGCCAGCAAGGTCACAGGGCGAAATGAGCAGTTCTTC
abundance: NA; j_gene: TRBJ1-1; d_gene: TRBD1; v_gene: TRBV9; CDR3aa: CASSNRGTSNTEAFF; CDR3nt: TGTGCCAGCAGCAACAGGGGGACCAGTAACACTGAAGCTTTCTTT
abundance: NA; j_gene: TRBJ2-5; d_gene: TRBD2; v_gene: TRBV11-2; CDR3aa: CARAGGGASKTQYF; CDR3nt: TGTGCCAGAGCCGGCGGGGGGGCCTCTAAGACCCAGTACTTC
abundance: few; j_gene: TRBJ1-5; d_gene: TRBD1; v_gene: TRBV7-2; CDR3aa: CASSKTGGAGQPQHF; CDR3nt: TGTGCCAGCAGCAAAACAGGGGGCGCGGGGCAGCCCCAGCATTTT
abundance: NA; j_gene: TRBJ1-2; d_gene: NA; v_gene: TRBV18; CDR3aa: CASSPTTLEGYTF; CDR3nt: TGTGCCAGCTCACCAACCACCCTGGAGGGCTACACCTTC
abundance: NA; j_gene: TRBJ1-2; d_gene: NA; v_gene: TRBV10-3; CDR3aa: CAISESRVVTGYGYTF; CDR3nt: TGTGCCATCAGTGAGTCACGAGTGGTGACAGGCTATGGATACACCTTC
abundance: NA; j_gene: TRBJ2-3; d_gene: NA; v_gene: TRBV7-6; CDR3aa: CASSLGQNTDTQYF; CDR3nt: TGTGCCAGCAGCTTAGGCCAGAACACAGATACGCAGTATTTT
abundance: NA; j_gene: TRBJ1-6; d_gene: NA; v_gene: TRBV27; CDR3aa: CASSPLRGSSYNSPLHF; CDR3nt: TGTGCCAGCAGTCCCTTACGGGGGAGCTCCTATAATTCACCCCTCCACTTT
abundance: few; j_gene: TRBJ2-2; d_gene: NA; v_gene: TRBV20-1; CDR3aa: CSAARGQTNTGELFF; CDR3nt: TGCAGTGCTGCAAGAGGCCAGACCAACACCGGGGAGCTGTTTTTT
abundance: few; j_gene: TRBJ2-2; d_gene: TRBD1; v_gene: TRBV6-1; CDR3aa: CASSPLTGGTGELFF; CDR3nt: TGTGCCAGCAGTCCACTGACAGGGGGCACCGGGGAGCTGTTTTTT
abundance: once; j_gene: TRBJ2-2; d_gene: NA; v_gene: TRBV27; CDR3aa: CASSTTGTLRSGELFF; CDR3nt: TGTGCCAGCAGCACAACCGGGACGCTTCGATCCGGGGAGCTGTTTTTT
abundance: once; j_gene: TRBJ2-7; d_gene: TRBD2; v_gene: TRBV19; CDR3aa: CASSPLRGGAEQYF; CDR3nt: TGTGCCAGTAGTCCACTTCGGGGGGGGGCCGAGCAGTACTTC
abundance: NA; j_gene: TRBJ2-6; d_gene: NA; v_gene: TRBV25-1; CDR3aa: CASSATRETTNVLTF; CDR3nt: TGTGCCAGCAGTGCAACTAGGGAGACTACCAACGTCCTGACTTTC
abundance: NA; j_gene: TRBJ2-7; d_gene: NA; v_gene: TRBV27; CDR3aa: CASSFRPLSAGRSGYEQYF; CDR3nt: TGTGCCAGCAGTTTTAGACCCCTTAGCGCCGGTCGTAGCGGCTACGAGCAGTACTTC
abundance: NA; j_gene: TRBJ2-2; d_gene: NA; v_gene: TRBV10-1; CDR3aa: CASSERFMSGELFF; CDR3nt: TGCGCCAGCAGTGAGCGATTTATGTCCGGGGAGCTGTTTTTT
abundance: NA; j_gene: TRBJ2-5; d_gene: TRBD2; v_gene: TRBV5-1; CDR3aa: CASSLGTSVSETQYF; CDR3nt: TGCGCCAGCAGCTTGGGGACTAGCGTTTCGGAGACCCAGTACTTC
abundance: few; j_gene: TRBJ2-2; d_gene: TRBD1; v_gene: TRBV6-1; CDR3aa: CASSAWDSRPGELFF; CDR3nt: TGTGCCAGCAGTGCCTGGGACAGTCGCCCCGGGGAGCTGTTTTTT
abundance: NA; j_gene: TRBJ2-7; d_gene: NA; v_gene: TRBV11-3; CDR3aa: CASSLDSYEQYF; CDR3nt: TGTGCCAGCAGCTTAGACTCCTACGAGCAGTACTTC
abundance: NA; j_gene: TRBJ1-1; d_gene: NA; v_gene: TRBV30; CDR3aa: CAWSAWGSKLATEAFF; CDR3nt: TGTGCCTGGAGTGCCTGGGGAAGTAAGTTGGCCACTGAAGCTTTCTTT
abundance: few; j_gene: TRBJ2-7; d_gene: NA; v_gene: TRBV21-1; CDR3aa: CASSKCRSTSYEQYF; CDR3nt: TGTGCCAGCAGCAAATGCAGATCAACCTCCTACGAGCAGTACTTC
abundance: few; j_gene: TRBJ2-3; d_gene: NA; v_gene: TRBV5-4; CDR3aa: CASSLFGPGDLPTQYF; CDR3nt: TGTGCCAGCAGCTTGTTTGGGCCAGGGGACTTACCTACGCAGTATTTT
abundance: few; j_gene: TRBJ1-5; d_gene: NA; v_gene: TRBV20-1; CDR3aa: CSATVGQGYQPQHF; CDR3nt: TGCAGTGCGACGGTGGGGCAGGGATATCAGCCCCAGCATTTT
abundance: few; j_gene: TRBJ2-1; d_gene: TRBD2; v_gene: TRBV27; CDR3aa: CASTQRASGGIEQFF; CDR3nt: TGTGCCAGCACCCAGAGGGCTAGCGGGGGGATTGAGCAGTTCTTC
abundance: medium-sized; j_gene: TRBJ1-1; d_gene: TRBD1; v_gene: TRBV10-3; CDR3aa: CAIREGQGFPEAFF; CDR3nt: TGTGCCATCAGAGAGGGACAGGGGTTCCCTGAAGCTTTCTTT
abundance: NA; j_gene: TRBJ1-1; d_gene: NA; v_gene: TRBV11-3; CDR3aa: CASSSPRDPEAFF; CDR3nt: TGTGCCAGCAGCTCGCCCCGGGACCCTGAAGCTTTCTTT
abundance: NA; j_gene: TRBJ1-4; d_gene: NA; v_gene: TRBV27; CDR3aa: CASSPVVFSNEKLFF; CDR3nt: TGTGCCAGCTCCCCGGTAGTCTTCTCAAATGAAAAACTGTTTTTT
abundance: NA; j_gene: TRBJ1-5; d_gene: NA; v_gene: TRBV12-3/TRBV12-4; CDR3aa: CASSFALGGQPQHF; CDR3nt: TGTGCCAGCAGTTTCGCCTTGGGGGGTCAGCCCCAGCATTTT
abundance: few; j_gene: TRBJ1-5; d_gene: NA; v_gene: TRBV19; CDR3aa: CASSLKGGSNQPQHF; CDR3nt: TGTGCCAGTAGCCTCAAGGGGGGATCCAATCAGCCCCAGCATTTT
abundance: few; j_gene: TRBJ1-2; d_gene: TRBD1; v_gene: TRBV27; CDR3aa: CASSLAGGSPYGYTF; CDR3nt: TGTGCCAGCAGTTTGGCAGGGGGAAGCCCCTATGGCTACACCTTC
abundance: once; j_gene: TRBJ1-1; d_gene: TRBD1; v_gene: TRBV11-2; CDR3aa: CASSARTGMNTEAFF; CDR3nt: TGTGCCAGCAGCGCCCGGACAGGAATGAACACTGAAGCTTTCTTT
abundance: few; j_gene: TRBJ1-2; d_gene: NA; v_gene: TRBV12-3/TRBV12-4; CDR3aa: CASRGDPYGYTF; CDR3nt: TGTGCCAGCAGAGGGGATCCCTATGGCTACACCTTC
abundance: NA; j_gene: TRBJ2-5; d_gene: NA; v_gene: TRBV30; CDR3aa: CAWVRETQYF; CDR3nt: TGTGCCTGGGTACGGGAGACCCAGTACTTC
abundance: once; j_gene: TRBJ2-2; d_gene: NA; v_gene: TRBV20-1; CDR3aa: CSALRDRSVELFF; CDR3nt: TGCAGTGCTTTGCGGGATCGTAGCGTGGAGCTGTTTTTT
abundance: NA; j_gene: TRBJ1-4; d_gene: NA; v_gene: TRBV7-9; CDR3aa: CASSLGDGNEKLFF; CDR3nt: TGTGCCAGCAGCTTGGGCGACGGAAATGAAAAACTGTTTTTT
abundance: NA; j_gene: TRBJ2-5; d_gene: TRBD2; v_gene: TRBV18; CDR3aa: CASSELAGGPTETQYF; CDR3nt: TGTGCCAGCTCAGAATTAGCGGGAGGGCCCACGGAGACCCAGTACTTC
abundance: NA; j_gene: TRBJ2-2; d_gene: TRBD2; v_gene: TRBV28; CDR3aa: CASSLRGGAGTGELFF; CDR3nt: TGTGCCAGCAGTTTACGCGGGGGGGCGGGCACCGGGGAGCTGTTTTTT
abundance: NA; j_gene: TRBJ1-5; d_gene: NA; v_gene: TRBV20-1; CDR3aa: CSASLGGGQPQHF; CDR3nt: TGCAGTGCTAGTTTGGGGGGGGGGCAGCCCCAGCATTTT
abundance: NA; j_gene: TRBJ1-1; d_gene: NA; v_gene: TRBV20-1; CDR3aa: CSARDGTSDTEAFF; CDR3nt: TGCAGTGCTAGAGATGGGACGTCGGACACTGAAGCTTTCTTT
abundance: NA; j_gene: TRBJ1-6; d_gene: TRBD1; v_gene: TRBV10-3; CDR3aa: CAIRQGNVSPLHF; CDR3nt: TGTGCCATTAGACAGGGGAATGTGTCACCCCTCCACTTT
abundance: NA; j_gene: TRBJ1-1; d_gene: TRBD1; v_gene: TRBV19; CDR3aa: CASSKGQQNTEAFF; CDR3nt: TGTGCCAGTAGTAAGGGACAGCAGAACACTGAAGCTTTCTTT
abundance: NA; j_gene: TRBJ2-5; d_gene: NA; v_gene: TRBV20-1; CDR3aa: CSASPTGQSSETQYF; CDR3nt: TGCAGTGCTAGCCCTACTGGACAGTCCTCTGAGACCCAGTACTTC
abundance: NA; j_gene: TRBJ2-5; d_gene: NA; v_gene: TRBV5-4; CDR3aa: CASSAPGLQETQYF; CDR3nt: TGTGCCAGCAGCGCTCCGGGACTTCAAGAGACCCAGTACTTC
abundance: NA; j_gene: TRBJ1-6; d_gene: NA; v_gene: TRBV27; CDR3aa: CASMRGSSYNSPLHF; CDR3nt: TGTGCCAGCATGAGAGGGAGCTCCTATAATTCACCCCTCCACTTT
abundance: NA; j_gene: TRBJ2-1; d_gene: TRBD2; v_gene: TRBV30; CDR3aa: CAGTSGGYEQFF; CDR3nt: TGTGCCGGGACTAGCGGGGGTTATGAGCAGTTCTTC
abundance: few; j_gene: TRBJ2-2; d_gene: TRBD1; v_gene: TRBV29-1; CDR3aa: CSVGRTGGTGELFF; CDR3nt: TGCAGCGTTGGAAGGACAGGGGGGACGGGGGAGCTGTTTTTT
abundance: NA; j_gene: TRBJ1-6; d_gene: NA; v_gene: TRBV6-1; CDR3aa: CASSPASSYNSPLHF; CDR3nt: TGTGCCAGCAGTCCGGCGAGCTCCTATAATTCACCCCTCCACTTT
abundance: NA; j_gene: TRBJ1-2; d_gene: TRBD1; v_gene: TRBV5-1; CDR3aa: CASSGGQGVHGYTF; CDR3nt: TGCGCCAGCAGCGGGGGACAGGGGGTTCATGGCTACACCTTC
abundance: few; j_gene: TRBJ1-6; d_gene: NA; v_gene: TRBV20-1; CDR3aa: CSARLTQWAVHNSPLHF; CDR3nt: TGCAGTGCTAGACTCACTCAGTGGGCAGTGCATAATTCACCCCTCCACTTT
abundance: NA; j_gene: TRBJ2-6; d_gene: NA; v_gene: TRBV19; CDR3aa: CASTSHVRAASGANVLTF; CDR3nt: TGTGCCAGTACTTCTCATGTCAGGGCAGCTTCCGGGGCCAACGTCCTGACTTTC